The sequence of this T cell receptor (beta chain) was determined in a study of identical twins (dated by TCRdb to between 2015 and 2016). About the study as a whole: To test whether fetal clonotypes persist, this study deep-sequenced TCR alpha and beta repertoires from monozygotic twins, from unrelated adults of various ages, and from cord blood. To rule out contamination, the twin experiments were replicated at different times with different library preparation protocols.

V is pared back by 6 bases and J by 2 bases, with 10 bases lying between the germline termini. The CDR3, from cysteine to phenylalanine, totals 14 residues. The only DNA kept is the CDR3, 42 bases in frame from the first base. CDR1 SNHLY and CDR2 FYNNEI were looked up in the germline V gene. The method was 5' RACE. Sequenced using an Illumina HiSeq 2000. Template switching added a universal primer binding site, and the final cDNA carried a unique molecular identifier that allowed TCR cDNA molecules to be counted accurately. First-strand cDNA for TCR alpha and beta chains was synthesized from specific primers in the conserved constant-segment region. Each cDNA library was double barcoded, with a SMART-Mk sample barcode plus Illumina barcodes, to control for contamination. TruSeq adapter sequences along with Illumina sample barcodes were introduced in two successive PCR steps. The TCR alpha and beta cDNA libraries were sequenced on the Illumina HiSeq platform using custom primers. Regarding the original processing steps: MiGEC processed the raw reads to extract unique molecular identifiers, while MiXCR was used to determine the CDR3 positions. Recombination models were inferred per individual with the repgenHMM and IGoR tools using an EM algorithm. Shared clonotypes were analyzed with the tcR package in R, and sharing was normalized by the product of cloneset sizes. Out-of-frame nonproductive sequences were analyzed to study raw recombination free of thymic and clonal selection effects. TCRdb trimmed public reads at Q25 via fastp, called clones via MiXCR and kept in-frame beta chains. Each CDR3 protein appears once, grouped with its most common genes and DNA. TCRdb's processing, not the authors' own work, is the source of the V and J calls. The sample includes nearly 250,000 distinct CDR3 sequences, with roughly 7% observed a single time. Of the sample, around 3.4% is held by the ten largest clones.

Every donor in the study was a healthy Caucasian. The twin cohort comprised three pairs of female monozygotic twins, all aged roughly 18 to 30 years. Using Miltenyi CD45RO+ enrichment and human naive T-cell isolation kits, memory (CD45RO+) and naive T cells were isolated from PBMC. Of note for this clonotype: Its antigen is currently not known. Base qualities were left out, and no much larger clone turns up one base away.

Results and caveats for the whole study, not just this receptor: Zero-insertion analyses could be partly confounded by invariant T cells such as MAIT and iNKT, although diverse VJ usage argued against such confounding for most clonotypes. Compared with coincidental sharing between unrelated individuals, out-of-frame TCR alpha sequences shared between twins had an excess of sequences with low generation probability. In monozygotic twins, out-of-frame TCR alpha sharing was systematically underestimated by recombination models, although the models agreed with sharing between unrelated individuals. Because the same donors could not be followed over many years, the conclusions relied on cross-sectional statistical analysis. Fewer insertions were carried by abundant cord blood beta clonotypes, a similar but weaker trend appeared in young adult naive repertoires, and no such trend appeared in memory repertoires. A weaker excess of twin sharing was found in beta out-of-frame sequences because the signal-to-noise ratio was lowered by fewer shared sequences.

This sample also appeared in a second study, on yellow fever vaccine responses in identical twins. As that second paper reports: According to the authors, the vaccine-induced T cell response in identical twins seemed to be partly convergent and partly specific to each individual. In the study, vaccine-responding T cell clones were precisely tracked in identical twins.

The clonotype comes from a woman in her late teens or twenties in good health. Sequences were obtained from memory (CD45RO+) T cells sorted from blood. The cell subset or site label on this specimen signifies: CD45RO+ enriched T cells. The sequence joins TRBV2 to TRBJ2-2; 5 matching bases give a weak D call of TRBD1. The DNA sequence follows: TGTGCCAGCAGATTCCAGGGAAACACCGGGGAGCTGTTTTTT. This translates into CASRFQGNTGELFF.